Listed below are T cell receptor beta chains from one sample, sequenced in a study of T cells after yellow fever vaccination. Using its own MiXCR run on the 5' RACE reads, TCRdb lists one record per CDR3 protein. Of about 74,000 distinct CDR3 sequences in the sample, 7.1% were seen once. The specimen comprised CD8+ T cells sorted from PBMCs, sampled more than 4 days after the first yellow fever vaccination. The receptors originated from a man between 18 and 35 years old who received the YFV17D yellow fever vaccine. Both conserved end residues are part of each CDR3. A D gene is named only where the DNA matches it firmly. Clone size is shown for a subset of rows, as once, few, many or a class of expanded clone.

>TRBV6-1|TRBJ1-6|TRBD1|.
TGTGCCAGCAGAGAGGGACAGGAGGATTCACCCCTCCACTTT
CASREGQEDSPLHF
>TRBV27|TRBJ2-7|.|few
TGTGCCAGCAGTAACCAGGTTGCCTACGAGCAGTACTTC
CASSNQVAYEQYF
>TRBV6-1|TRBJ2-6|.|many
TGTGCCAGCAGCTCAAAGCGGGTCTCTGGGGCCAACGTCCTGACTTTC
CASSSKRVSGANVLTF
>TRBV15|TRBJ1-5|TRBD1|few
TGTGCCACCAGTAGGGACAGGGGAAGGGATCAGCCCCAGCATTTT
CATSRDRGRDQPQHF
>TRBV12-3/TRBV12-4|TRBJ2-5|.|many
TGTGCCAGCAGTTTAGCGGGGCCGGGGGAGACCCAGTACTTC
CASSLAGPGETQYF
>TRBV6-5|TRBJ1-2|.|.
TGTGCCAGCAGTTACTCTAGGCCAGGGATCTATGGCTACACCTTC
CASSYSRPGIYGYTF
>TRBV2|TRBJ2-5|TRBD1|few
TGTGCCAGCAGGGGACAGCGAACGAAAGAGACCCAGTACTTC
CASRGQRTKETQYF
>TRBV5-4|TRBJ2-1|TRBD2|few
TGTGCCAGCAGCGGGACTAGCGGGGGGGCCCAGAATGAGCAGTTCTTC
CASSGTSGGAQNEQFF
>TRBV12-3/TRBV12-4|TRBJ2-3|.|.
TGTGCCAGCAGCCCCGACACGGAGATGGATACGCAGTATTTT
CASSPDTEMDTQYF
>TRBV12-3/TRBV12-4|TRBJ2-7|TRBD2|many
TGTGCCAGCAGTTTGACTAGCGGGGGTTACGAGCAGTACTTC
CASSLTSGGYEQYF
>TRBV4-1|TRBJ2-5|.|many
TGCGCCAGCAGCCAAGTGGGGGTGATCCAAGAGACCCAGTACTTC
CASSQVGVIQETQYF
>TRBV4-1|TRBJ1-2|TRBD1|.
TGCGCCAGCAGCCAAGTATCCATCGGACAGGGAGTAATTGGCTACACCTTC
CASSQVSIGQGVIGYTF
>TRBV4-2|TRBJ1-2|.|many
TGTGCCAGCAGCCAACCAGGGGCATGGGGCTACACCTTC
CASSQPGAWGYTF
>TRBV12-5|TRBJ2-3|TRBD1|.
TGTGCTAGTGGCTCCGGACAGGGGGACGCAGATACGCAGTATTTT
CASGSGQGDADTQYF
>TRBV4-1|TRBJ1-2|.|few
TGCGCCAGCAGCCAACTCGACAAGGCGCACTATGGCTACACCTTC
CASSQLDKAHYGYTF
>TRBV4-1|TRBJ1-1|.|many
TGCGCCAGCAGCCAAGCGGTAGGCATGAACACTGAAGCTTTCTTT
CASSQAVGMNTEAFF
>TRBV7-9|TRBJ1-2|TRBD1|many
TGTGCCAGCAGCTCACCCGGGACAGAGCACAACTATGGCTACACCTTC
CASSSPGTEHNYGYTF
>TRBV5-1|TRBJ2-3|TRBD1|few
TGCGCCAGCAGCCAGGCCGGGACAGGGGGCTTGGATACGCAGTATTTT
CASSQAGTGGLDTQYF
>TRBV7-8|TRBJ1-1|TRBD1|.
TGTGCCAGCAGCCGTGGGACAGGGGCGTCTCACACTGAAGCTTTCTTT
CASSRGTGASHTEAFF
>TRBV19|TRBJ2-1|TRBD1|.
TGTGCCAGTAGTATTTCCGGACAGGGTCATGGTGAGCAGTTCTTC
CASSISGQGHGEQFF
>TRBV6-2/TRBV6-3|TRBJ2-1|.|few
TGTGCCAGCAGTTACGGCAGCAATGAGCAGTTCTTC
CASSYGSNEQFF
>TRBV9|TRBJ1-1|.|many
TGTGCCAGCACTACAGACACGAACACTGAAGCTTTCTTT
CASTTDTNTEAFF
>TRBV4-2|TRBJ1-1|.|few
TGTGCCAGCAGCCAAGCTGGCGGCCGCTTCACTGAAGCTTTCTTT
CASSQAGGRFTEAFF
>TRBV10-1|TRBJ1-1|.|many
TGCGCCAGCAGTGAGTCGGGAAGTACTGAAGCTTTCTTT
CASSESGSTEAFF
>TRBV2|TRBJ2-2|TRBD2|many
TGTGCCAGCGGCGGGACTAGCGAGACGAACACCGGGGAGCTGTTTTTT
CASGGTSETNTGELFF
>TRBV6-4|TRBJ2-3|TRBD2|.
TGTGCCAGCAGTGACTCCGGGACTAGCGGGGGGGATACGCAGTATTTT
CASSDSGTSGGDTQYF
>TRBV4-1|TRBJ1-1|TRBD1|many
TGCGCCAGCAGCCCGGGACAGGGGGCGTTTGAAGCTTTCTTT
CASSPGQGAFEAFF
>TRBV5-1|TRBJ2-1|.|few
TGCGCCAGCAGCTTGGGCAGGACAGGGAGTGGCTCGGGGGGGATCCACAATGAGCAGTTCTTC
CASSLGRTGSGSGGIHNEQFF
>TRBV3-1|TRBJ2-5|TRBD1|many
TGTGCCAGCAGCCTCCGGGACAGGCTACAAGAGACCCAGTACTTC
CASSLRDRLQETQYF
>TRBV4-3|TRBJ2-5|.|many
TGCGCCAGCAGCCAAGATCGTCGCGAGGGATGGCAAGAGACCCAGTACTTC
CASSQDRREGWQETQYF
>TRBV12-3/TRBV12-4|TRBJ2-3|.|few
TGTGCCAGCAGACTACCCCCGCCGTCCAGACTAGATACGCAGTATTTT
CASRLPPPSRLDTQYF
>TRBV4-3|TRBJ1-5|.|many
TGCGCCAGCAGCCAAGATCGGGGTAGCAATCAGCCCCAGCATTTT
CASSQDRGSNQPQHF
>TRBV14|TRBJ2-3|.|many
TGTGCCAGCAGTCTACCGGGAAACACAGATACGCAGTATTTT
CASSLPGNTDTQYF
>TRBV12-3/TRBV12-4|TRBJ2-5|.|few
TGTGCCAGCCGGAGGTTAGACCGTACATTTGAGACCCAGTACTTC
CASRRLDRTFETQYF
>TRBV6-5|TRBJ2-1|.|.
TGTGCCAGCAGTTACGAGACTGGGGGGTTTTACAATGAGCAGTTCTTC
CASSYETGGFYNEQFF
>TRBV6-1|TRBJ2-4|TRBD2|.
TGTGCCAGCAGACCCCTGGGGGGGGGTCGAAACATTCAGTACTTC
CASRPLGGGRNIQYF
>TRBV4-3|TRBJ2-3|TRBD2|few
TGCGCCAGCAGCCAAGTGGCGGGGGGGGCCGGGAGAACAGATACGCAGTATTTT
CASSQVAGGAGRTDTQYF
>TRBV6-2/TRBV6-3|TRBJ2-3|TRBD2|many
TGTGCCAGCAGTTACCCCCTAGCGGGGGGACGCACAGATACGCAGTATTTT
CASSYPLAGGRTDTQYF
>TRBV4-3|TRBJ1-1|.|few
TGCGCCAGCAGCCAAGATACGTCGGGTTTCGGCACTGAAGCTTTCTTT
CASSQDTSGFGTEAFF
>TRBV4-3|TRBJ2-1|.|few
TGCGCCACCTCGGGGGAAACCAACAATGAGCAGTTCTTC
CATSGETNNEQFF